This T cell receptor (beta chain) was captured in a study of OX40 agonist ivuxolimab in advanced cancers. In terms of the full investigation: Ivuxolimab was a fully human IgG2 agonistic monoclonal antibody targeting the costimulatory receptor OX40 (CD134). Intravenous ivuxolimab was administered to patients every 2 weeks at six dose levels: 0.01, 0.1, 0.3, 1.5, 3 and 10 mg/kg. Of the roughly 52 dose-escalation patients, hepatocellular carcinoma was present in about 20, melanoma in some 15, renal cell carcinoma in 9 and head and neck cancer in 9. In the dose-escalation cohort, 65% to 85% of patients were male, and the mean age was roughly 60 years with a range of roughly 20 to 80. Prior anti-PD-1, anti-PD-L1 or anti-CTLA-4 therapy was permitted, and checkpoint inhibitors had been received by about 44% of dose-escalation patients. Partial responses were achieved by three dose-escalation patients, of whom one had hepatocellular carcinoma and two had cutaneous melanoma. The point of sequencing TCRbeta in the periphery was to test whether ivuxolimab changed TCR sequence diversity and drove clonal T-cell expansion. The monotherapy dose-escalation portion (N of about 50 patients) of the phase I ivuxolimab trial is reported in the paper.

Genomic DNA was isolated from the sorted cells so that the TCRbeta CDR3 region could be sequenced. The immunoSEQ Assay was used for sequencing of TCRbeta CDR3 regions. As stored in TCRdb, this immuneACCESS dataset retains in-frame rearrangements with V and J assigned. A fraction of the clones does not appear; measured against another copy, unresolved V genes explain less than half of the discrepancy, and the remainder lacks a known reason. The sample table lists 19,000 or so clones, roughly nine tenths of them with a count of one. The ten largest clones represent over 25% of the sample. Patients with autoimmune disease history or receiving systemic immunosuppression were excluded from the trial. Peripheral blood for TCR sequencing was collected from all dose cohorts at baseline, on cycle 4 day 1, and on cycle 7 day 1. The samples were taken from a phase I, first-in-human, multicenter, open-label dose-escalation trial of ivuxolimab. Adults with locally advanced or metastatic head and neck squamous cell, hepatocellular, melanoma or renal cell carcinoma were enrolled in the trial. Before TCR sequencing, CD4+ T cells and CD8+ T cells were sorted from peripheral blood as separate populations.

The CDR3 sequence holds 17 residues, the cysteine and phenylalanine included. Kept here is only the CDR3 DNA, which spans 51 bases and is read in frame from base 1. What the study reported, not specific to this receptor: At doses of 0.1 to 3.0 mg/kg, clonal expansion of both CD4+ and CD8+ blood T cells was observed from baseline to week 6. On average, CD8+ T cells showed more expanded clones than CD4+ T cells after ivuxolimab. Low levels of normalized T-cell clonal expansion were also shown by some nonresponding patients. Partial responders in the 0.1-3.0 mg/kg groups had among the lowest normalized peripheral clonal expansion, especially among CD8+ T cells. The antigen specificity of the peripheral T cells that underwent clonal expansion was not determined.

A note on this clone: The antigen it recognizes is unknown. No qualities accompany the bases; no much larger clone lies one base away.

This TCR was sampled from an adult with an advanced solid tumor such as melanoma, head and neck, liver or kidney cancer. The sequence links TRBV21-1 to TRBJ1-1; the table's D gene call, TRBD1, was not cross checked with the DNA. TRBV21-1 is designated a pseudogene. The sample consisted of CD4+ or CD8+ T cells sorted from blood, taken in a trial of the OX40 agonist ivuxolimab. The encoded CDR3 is CASSRGMGTEWNTEAFF. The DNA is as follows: TGTGCCAGCAGCAGAGGGATGGGGACAGAGTGGAACACTGAAGCTTTCTTT.